These T cell receptor beta chains were read from a single sample in a study of T cell repertoires in cytomegalovirus infection. The antigens these receptors bind are not known. A single record per CDR3 protein comes from TCRdb applying MiXCR to the reads. The data hold about 770,000 distinct CDR3 sequences, with under 35% observed a single time. Sample: cultured CD8+ T cells from PBMCs, taken from culture after CMV antigen stimulation. Every receptor here comes from a human donor in good health (CMV status not recorded). Some clones in this sample may be carry-over from other donors' samples. CDR3s include the opening cysteine and the closing phenylalanine or tryptophan. A D gene is named only where the DNA matches it firmly. Not every row has a clone size; where given, it reads once, few, many or a size class.

j_gene	abundance	d_gene	v_gene	len	CDR3aa	CDR3nt
TRBJ1-1	NA	NA	TRBV12-3/TRBV12-4	15	CASSLKASRNTEAFF	TGTGCCAGCAGTTTAAAGGCCTCGCGAAACACTGAAGCTTTCTTT
TRBJ1-1	few	NA	TRBV7-9	17	CASSLVGSGVVNTEAFF	TGTGCCAGCAGCTTAGTGGGCTCGGGAGTAGTGAACACTGAAGCTTTCTTT
TRBJ1-3	many	NA	TRBV7-9	14	CASSPQGTGNTIYF	TGTGCCAGCAGCCCGCAGGGAACTGGAAACACCATATATTTT
TRBJ1-5	few	NA	TRBV12-3/TRBV12-4	13	CASSLWVNQPQHF	TGTGCCAGCAGTTTATGGGTAAATCAGCCCCAGCATTTT
TRBJ2-1	few	TRBD2	TRBV5-1	15	CASSTAGGAYNEQFF	TGCGCCAGCAGCACAGCGGGGGGGGCCTACAATGAGCAGTTCTTC
TRBJ2-3	NA	TRBD2	TRBV12-3/TRBV12-4	16	CASTTERGADADTQYF	TGTGCCAGCACCACCGAGCGGGGGGCCGACGCAGATACGCAGTATTTT
TRBJ2-3	NA	NA	TRBV15	14	CATLSSFSTDTQYF	TGTGCCACCCTTAGTAGTTTTAGCACAGATACGCAGTATTTT
TRBJ2-3	once	TRBD2	TRBV2	15	CASSESGGHTDTQYF	TGTGCCAGCAGTGAAAGCGGGGGACACACAGATACGCAGTATTTT
TRBJ1-3	NA	NA	TRBV27	15	CASSLSAAYGNTIYF	TGTGCCAGCAGTTTATCGGCGGCCTATGGAAACACCATATATTTT
TRBJ1-1	few	NA	TRBV4-1	15	CASSPKALPSTEAFF	TGCGCCAGCAGCCCCAAGGCCCTCCCTTCCACTGAAGCTTTCTTT
TRBJ2-1	few	NA	TRBV6-5	16	CASSYSNPGAYNEQFF	TGTGCCAGCAGTTACTCGAACCCAGGGGCCTACAATGAGCAGTTCTTC
TRBJ2-1	NA	TRBD2	TRBV12-5	13	CASGLGSGVGQFF	TGTGCTAGTGGTTTGGGTAGCGGGGTTGGGCAGTTCTTC
TRBJ2-1	many	TRBD2	TRBV6-1	16	CASSEVSGGGYNEQFF	TGTGCCAGCAGTGAAGTCTCGGGGGGAGGTTACAATGAGCAGTTCTTC
TRBJ2-1	NA	TRBD2	TRBV20-1	13	CSAHQRGYNEQFF	TGCAGTGCCCACCAGCGGGGATACAATGAGCAGTTCTTC
TRBJ2-1	NA	TRBD1	TRBV7-3	15	CASSDRGHLYNEQFF	TGTGCCAGCAGTGACAGGGGGCACCTCTACAATGAGCAGTTCTTC
TRBJ1-1	many	NA	TRBV7-2	14	CASSLTLWGTEAFF	TGTGCCAGCAGCTTGACACTATGGGGCACTGAAGCTTTCTTT
TRBJ1-6	NA	NA	TRBV23-1	12	CASWTANSPLHF	TGCGCCAGCTGGACAGCTAATTCACCCCTCCACTTT
TRBJ1-4	few	TRBD1	TRBV7-2	13	CASGRQGGEKLFF	TGTGCCAGCGGGCGACAGGGAGGTGAAAAACTGTTTTTT
TRBJ1-2	few	NA	TRBV7-2	17	CASSFGPSPGGGYGYTF	TGTGCCAGCAGCTTTGGTCCTTCTCCGGGTGGTGGCTATGGCTACACCTTC
TRBJ2-2	NA	NA	TRBV4-1	15	CASSPGAMRTGELFF	TGCGCCAGCAGCCCAGGGGCGATGCGCACCGGGGAGCTGTTTTTT
TRBJ1-5	NA	TRBD1	TRBV7-4	15	CASSLGEGTGDPQHF	TGTGCCAGCAGCTTAGGTGAGGGGACAGGGGATCCCCAGCATTTT
TRBJ2-3	few	NA	TRBV27	13	CASSSGHTDTQYF	TGTGCCAGCAGTTCCGGCCACACAGATACGCAGTATTTT
TRBJ2-5	many	TRBD1	TRBV23-1	14	CASSRKGAGETQYF	TGCGCCAGCAGCCGAAAGGGGGCTGGGGAGACCCAGTACTTC
TRBJ2-7	NA	NA	TRBV15	13	CATSRGSTYEQYF	TGTGCCACCAGCAGAGGTAGTACCTACGAGCAGTACTTC
TRBJ2-3	many	NA	TRBV4-1	16	CASSPQELVTTDTQYF	TGCGCCAGCAGCCCCCAGGAACTGGTAACTACAGATACGCAGTATTTT
TRBJ2-5	few	NA	TRBV4-1	14	CASSYDILQETQYF	TGCGCCAGCAGCTACGACATCCTACAAGAGACCCAGTACTTC
TRBJ1-1	NA	NA	TRBV7-6	13	CASSSFGGTEAFF	TGTGCCAGCAGCTCTTTTGGGGGGACTGAAGCTTTCTTT